This T cell receptor beta chain was observed in a study of technical replicates of blood from several donors. The CDR3 runs to 14 residues. The J segment lost 4 bases and the V segment lost 4 bases, leaving 4 bases of the junction unmatched. Germline V lookup: CDR1 MNHEY, CDR2 SVGAGI. Using immunoSEQ multiplex PCR, the repertoire was profiled, and TCRdb retains in-frame clones only, with some absent. This table has about 56,000 clones, about 95% appearing once. The receptor was derived from a human donor in good health. Some clones in this sample may be carry-over from other donors' samples. The chain has TRBV6-5 and TRBJ1-3; the match to TRBD1 covers 7 bases. Sequences were obtained from PBMCs. CDR3 sequence (DNA): TGTGCCAGCAGTTCGTCAGGGGGAGGAAACACCATATATTTT. Its translation is CASSSSGGGNTIYF.